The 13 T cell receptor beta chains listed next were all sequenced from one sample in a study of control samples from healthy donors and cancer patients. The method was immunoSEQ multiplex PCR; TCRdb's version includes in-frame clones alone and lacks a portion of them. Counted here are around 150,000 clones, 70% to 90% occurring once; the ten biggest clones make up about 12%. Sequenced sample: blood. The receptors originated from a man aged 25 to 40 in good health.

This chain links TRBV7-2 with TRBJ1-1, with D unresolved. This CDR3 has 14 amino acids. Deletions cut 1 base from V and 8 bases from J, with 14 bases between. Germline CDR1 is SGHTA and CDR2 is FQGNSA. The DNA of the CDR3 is TGTGCCAGCAGCTTAGAATCCTGGGGATTAGAAGCTTTCTTT. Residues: CASSLESWGLEAFF.

The CDR3: CASSLSGTLSYEQYF. The CDR3 nucleotides are TGTGCCAGCAGCCTCTCCGGGACACTTTCCTACGAGCAGTACTTC. This chain links TRBV5-6 with TRBJ2-7, with TRBD1 as a possible D gene (6 bases). V was trimmed by 4 bases and J by 1 base, leaving 15 bases between them. Germline lookup yields CDR1 SGHDT and CDR2 YYEEEE. The CDR3 loop spans 15 amino acids. Drawing the rest from reference TRBV5-6 and TRBJ2-7, the complete variable domain is DAGVTQSPTHLIKTRGQQVTLRCSPKSGHDTVSWYQQALGQGPQFIFQYYEEEERQRGNFPDRFSGHQFPNYSSELNVNALLLGDSALYLCASSLSGTLSYEQYFGPGTRLTVT.

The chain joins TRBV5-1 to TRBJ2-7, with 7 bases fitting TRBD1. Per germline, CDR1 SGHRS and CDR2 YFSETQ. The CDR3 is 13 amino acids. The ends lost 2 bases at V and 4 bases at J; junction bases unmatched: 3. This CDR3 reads CASSLQGPYEQYF. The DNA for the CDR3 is TGCGCCAGCAGCTTACAGGGGCCATACGAGCAGTACTTC.

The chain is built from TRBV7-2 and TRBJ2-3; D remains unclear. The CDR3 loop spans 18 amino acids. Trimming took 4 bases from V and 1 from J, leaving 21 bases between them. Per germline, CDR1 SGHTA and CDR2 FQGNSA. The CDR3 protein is CASSSTMQVAWGTDTQYF. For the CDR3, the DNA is TGTGCCAGCAGCTCAACGATGCAGGTGGCGTGGGGCACAGATACGCAGTATTTT.

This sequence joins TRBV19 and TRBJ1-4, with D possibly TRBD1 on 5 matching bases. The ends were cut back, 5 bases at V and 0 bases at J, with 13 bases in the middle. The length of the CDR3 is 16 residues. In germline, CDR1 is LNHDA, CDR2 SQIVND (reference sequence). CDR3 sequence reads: CASSRRQTATNEKLFF. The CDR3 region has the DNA TGTGCCAGTAGTCGCAGACAGACGGCAACTAATGAAAAACTGTTTTTT.

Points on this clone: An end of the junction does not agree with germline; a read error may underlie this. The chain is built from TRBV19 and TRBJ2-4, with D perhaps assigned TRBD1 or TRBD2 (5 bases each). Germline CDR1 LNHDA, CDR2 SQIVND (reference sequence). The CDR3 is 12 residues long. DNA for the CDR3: TGTGCCAGTAGTCCTTATGGTGGGGGTCTGAAGTTC. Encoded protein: CASSPYGGGLKF.

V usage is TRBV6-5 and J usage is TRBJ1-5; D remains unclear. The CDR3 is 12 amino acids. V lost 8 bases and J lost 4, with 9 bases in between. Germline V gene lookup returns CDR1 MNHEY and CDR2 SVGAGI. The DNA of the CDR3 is TGTGCCAGCTACAGCCAAAATCAGCCCCAGCATTTT. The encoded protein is CASYSQNQPQHF.

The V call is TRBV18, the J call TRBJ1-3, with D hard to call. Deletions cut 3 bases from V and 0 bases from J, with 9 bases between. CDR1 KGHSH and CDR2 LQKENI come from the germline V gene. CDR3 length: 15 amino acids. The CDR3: CASSPSSGSGNTIYF. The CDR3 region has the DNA TGTGCCAGCTCACCGTCGTCGGGCTCTGGAAACACCATATATTTT.

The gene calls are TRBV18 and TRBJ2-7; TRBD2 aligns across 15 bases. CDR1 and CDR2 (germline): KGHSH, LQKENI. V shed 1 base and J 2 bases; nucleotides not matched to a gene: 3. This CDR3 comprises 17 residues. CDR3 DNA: TGTGCCAGCTCACCACGGACTAGCGGGGGGGGAGCCTACGAGCAGTACTTC. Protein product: CASSPRTSGGGAYEQYF.

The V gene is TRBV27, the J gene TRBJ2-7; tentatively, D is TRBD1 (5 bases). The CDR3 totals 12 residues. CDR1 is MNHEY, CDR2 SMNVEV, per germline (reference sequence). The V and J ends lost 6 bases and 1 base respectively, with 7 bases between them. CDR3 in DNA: TGTGCCAGCAGCCCAGGGTCCTACGAGCAGTACTTC. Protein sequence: CASSPGSYEQYF.

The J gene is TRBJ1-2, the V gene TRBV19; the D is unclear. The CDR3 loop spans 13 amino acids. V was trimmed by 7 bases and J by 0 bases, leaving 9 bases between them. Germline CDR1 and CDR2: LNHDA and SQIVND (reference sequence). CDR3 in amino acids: CASNVGANYGYTF. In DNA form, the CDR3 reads TGTGCCAGTAATGTGGGAGCTAACTATGGCTACACCTTC.

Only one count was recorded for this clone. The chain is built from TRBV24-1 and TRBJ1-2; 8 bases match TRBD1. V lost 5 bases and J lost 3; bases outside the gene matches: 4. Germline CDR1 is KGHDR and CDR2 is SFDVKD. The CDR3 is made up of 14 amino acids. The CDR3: CATSVPGQDYGYTF. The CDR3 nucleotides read TGTGCCACCAGTGTCCCGGGACAGGACTATGGCTACACCTTC.

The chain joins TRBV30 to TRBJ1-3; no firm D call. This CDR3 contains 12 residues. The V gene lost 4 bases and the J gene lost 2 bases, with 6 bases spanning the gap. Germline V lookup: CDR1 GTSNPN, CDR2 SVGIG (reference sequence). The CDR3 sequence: CAWITAGNTIYF. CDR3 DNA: TGTGCCTGGATAACCGCTGGAAACACCATATATTTT.